Below are 27 T cell receptor beta chains sequenced from a single sample in a study of blood T cells in healthy people across ages. Next came a second PCR, run for roughly 7 to 12 cycles, which used a sample-barcoded 5' primer along with a J-beta primer mix. Via MiXCR, TCRdb re-called the 5' RACE reads, giving one row per CDR3 protein. The data contain over 1.5 million distinct CDR3 sequences, about 50% of them singletons. What was sequenced was blood. These receptors originate from a woman in her thirties or forties in good health.

This clonotype was picked up a small number of times. The gene calls are TRBV7-2 and TRBJ2-7; weak D call: TRBD2 (6 bases). CDR1 and CDR2 from the germline V gene are SGHTA and FQGNSA. V lost 5 bases to trimming and J lost 2 bases, with 16 bases between them. CDR3 length: 15 residues. The chain's CDR3 is CASSPPRGAPYEQYF. CDR3 nucleotides: TGTGCCAGCAGCCCCCCGCGGGGAGCCCCCTACGAGCAGTACTTC.

The chain uses TRBV7-2 and TRBJ2-7; a possible D gene is TRBD1 (6 bases). This CDR3 region has 14 residues. With 3 bases removed from V and 3 bases from J, the gap between germline ends came to 12 bases. Germline loops: CDR1 SGHTA, CDR2 FQGNSA. DNA for the CDR3: TGTGCCAGCAGCTTTCAGACAGGTTACTACGAGCAGTACTTC. It yields the protein CASSFQTGYYEQYF.

The CDR3 loop reads CASNPAPVTERYF. For the CDR3, the DNA is TGTGCCAGCAACCCCGCGCCGGTTACGGAGCGGTACTTC. The V gene is TRBV28, the J gene TRBJ2-4; D unresolved. There are 13 residues in the CDR3. CDR1 is MDHEN, CDR2 SYDVKM, per germline. The V gene lost 7 bases and the J gene lost 15 bases, with 22 bases spanning the gap.

The chain joins TRBV10-3 to TRBJ2-3; 15 bases agree with TRBD2. CDR1 is ENHRY, CDR2 SYGVKD, per germline. This CDR3 contains 15 residues. The V gene end was trimmed by 8 bases and the J gene end by 6 bases; junction bases not matched to a gene: 6. The CDR3 DNA reads TGTGCCATCGCGGGACTAGCGGGGGGCCGGGATACGCAGTATTTT. Its translation is CAIAGLAGGRDTQYF.

This clonotype was picked up a small number of times. The V and J genes are TRBV20-1 and TRBJ1-1; no clear D gene. V was trimmed by 5 bases and J by 0 bases, leaving 13 bases between them. CDR3 length equals 14 residues. Germline loops: CDR1 DFQATT, CDR2 SNEGSKA (reference sequence). This CDR3 is CSAAGNRMNTEAFF. CDR3 DNA: TGCAGTGCTGCCGGGAATCGTATGAACACTGAAGCTTTCTTT.

The chain combines TRBV20-1 with TRBJ2-1; D not certain. The tail of the sequence fits TRBJ2-7 better, so the J call may be wrong. In germline, CDR1 is DFQATT, CDR2 SNEGSKA (reference sequence). CDR3 size: 15 residues. The CDR3 protein is CSATSRPPSYNEQYF. In DNA, the CDR3 is TGCAGTGCTACCAGTCGCCCACCCTCCTACAATGAGCAGTACTTC.

This chain links TRBV25-1 with TRBJ1-2; D might be TRBD1 (5 bases). The V gene lost 3 bases and the J gene lost 3 bases, with 14 bases spanning the gap. This CDR3 is 15 amino acids long. CDR1 and CDR2 (germline): MGHDK, SYGVNS. Here the CDR3 reads CASSDSFGADYGYTF. Written as DNA, the CDR3 is TGTGCCAGCAGTGATTCGTTCGGGGCAGACTATGGCTACACCTTC.

The CDR3 protein is CASSLGGRTSSGANVLTF. CDR3 coding DNA: TGTGCCAGCAGCTTGGGAGGCAGGACGAGCTCTGGGGCCAACGTCCTGACTTTC. This chain links TRBV5-4 with TRBJ2-6, with D uncertain. This CDR3 spans 18 amino acids. With 0 bases removed from V and 0 bases from J, the gap between germline ends came to 13 bases. CDR1 is SGHNT, CDR2 YYREEE, per germline (reference sequence).

V and J are TRBV28 and TRBJ1-5; D uncertain. This CDR3 has 15 amino acids. Germline V gene sequence: CDR1 MDHEN, CDR2 SYDVKM. V lost 3 bases and J 1 base, leaving 10 bases between the germline ends. CDR3 DNA: TGTGCCAGCAGTTTGGACTTTGAGAGCAATCAGCCCCAGCATTTT. Its protein is CASSLDFESNQPQHF.

The chain carries TRBV5-1 and TRBJ2-7; weak D call: TRBD1 (6 bases). The J call may not be correct, given that the DNA end is closer to TRBJ2-5. The CDR3 runs 14 residues. Germline V gene lookup returns CDR1 SGHRS and CDR2 YFSETQ. CDR3 coding DNA: TGCGCCAGCAGCTTTGACAGGAATAAAGAGACCCAGTACTTC. This translates into CASSFDRNKETQYF.

This clonotype was counted between two and nine times. The CDR3 DNA reads TGTGCCAGCAGCTTAGGGACCTTCCGGGGGGCCGACACAGATACGCAGTATTTT. It encodes CASSLGTFRGADTDTQYF. The rearrangement links TRBV7-9 to TRBJ2-3, with D perhaps TRBD2 (7 bases). The length of the CDR3 is 18 residues. The germline CDR1 and CDR2 sequences are SEHNR and FQNEAQ (reference sequence). Trimming took 1 base from V and 2 from J, leaving 19 bases between them.

CDR3 coding DNA: TGTGCCAGCAGCCCTCGGATAGGGAGTCTTTACGAGCAGTACTTC. Residues: CASSPRIGSLYEQYF. This chain uses TRBV3-1 with TRBJ2-4; TRBD2 is a possible D gene (5 bases). The J call may be incorrect, as the DNA end agrees better with TRBJ2-7. CDR3 length: 15 amino acids. The germline V gene encodes CDR1 LGHDT and CDR2 YNNKEL (reference sequence).

The gene calls are TRBV15 and TRBJ2-1; D may be TRBD2 (6 bases). Trimming removed 0 bases at V and 10 bases at J, with 13 bases between. The CDR3 length is 14 residues. Germline CDR1 and CDR2: LNHNV and YYDKDF (reference sequence). The CDR3 nucleotides read TGTGCCACCAGCAGAGACCTTCAACGGGGGGAGCAGTTCTTC. Its protein product is CATSRDLQRGEQFF.

V is TRBV5-6 and J is TRBJ2-1, with a possible D match to TRBD2 (6 bases). There are 17 residues in the CDR3. The germline V gene has CDR1 SGHDT and CDR2 YYEEEE. Trimming cost V 0 bases and J 0 bases, with 13 bases left between them. The CDR3 sequence: CASSLGVADHSYNEQFF. The CDR3 coding sequence is TGTGCCAGCAGCTTGGGGGTAGCGGACCACTCCTACAATGAGCAGTTCTTC.

CDR3 sequence (DNA): TGTGCCAGCAGTGAAGGCAGGGGGCGAAATAGCAATCAGCCCCAGCATTTT. This translates into CASSEGRGRNSNQPQHF. This chain uses TRBV2 with TRBJ1-5; 8 bases agree with TRBD1. Germline loops: CDR1 SNHLY, CDR2 FYNNEI. This CDR3 region has 17 residues. Trimming took 1 base from V and 0 from J; bases not matched to a gene: 5.

V and J are TRBV21-1 and TRBJ2-2; the tabulated D call, TRBD1, remains unverified against the DNA. TRBV21-1 is shown as a pseudogene. The CDR3 contains 15 residues. CDR3 in DNA: TGTGCCAGCAGCGCCCGACAGGGGAAAGCCGGGGAGCTGTTTTTT. This encodes CASSARQGKAGELFF.

The table lists this clonotype with a few counts. CDR3 sequence reads: CASSQGAAFEQFF. The CDR3 DNA is TGTGCCAGCAGTCAGGGGGCAGCTTTCGAGCAGTTCTTC. The gene calls are TRBV12-3 or TRBV12-4 and TRBJ2-1; 8 bases fit TRBD1. The CDR3 spans 13 residues. J lost 10 bases, V lost 5 bases, and 7 bases had no gene match.

Note on this clonotype: A read error may produce the germline difference seen at one junction end. The rearrangement joins TRBV7-2 to TRBJ2-5; a possible D gene is TRBD2 (5 bases). Germline V lookup: CDR1 SGHTA, CDR2 FQGNSA. CDR3 length: 15 residues. CDR3 residues: CASSIASGSLGTQYF. In DNA, the CDR3 is TGTGCCAGCAGCATAGCGTCAGGCTCCTTGGGGACCCAGTACTTC.

This clonotype was seen only a few times. The chain couples TRBV9 to TRBJ1-2, with TRBD1 matching 8 bases. After removal of 0 bases from V and 4 bases from J, the junction contained 2 bases not matched to a gene. This CDR3 has 14 amino acids. From germline, CDR1 is SGDLS and CDR2 YYNGEE. The CDR3 region is CASSVGGTGYGYTF. CDR3 coding DNA: TGTGCCAGCAGCGTAGGGGGGACAGGCTATGGCTACACCTTC.

The chain couples TRBV29-1 to TRBJ2-7; 10 bases are shared with TRBD1. The CDR3 covers 14 residues. V was clipped by 6 bases and J by 6 bases; unmatched bases: 11. Germline-derived CDR1 and CDR2 are SQVTM and ANQGSEA. The CDR3 sequence: CSVKRGTGVREQYF. The CDR3 nucleotides read TGCAGCGTAAAAAGGGGGACAGGGGTTCGCGAGCAGTACTTC.

This clonotype was counted a single time. This chain links TRBV10-3 with TRBJ2-7, with 7 bases matching TRBD1. CDR3 length: 13 amino acids. V gave up 4 bases and J gave up 5 bases; unmatched junction bases: 5. Germline assignment: CDR1 ENHRY and CDR2 SYGVKD. The CDR3 DNA sequence: TGTGCCATCAGTGGGGGAACAGGGGACGAGCAGTACTTC. Protein: CAISGGTGDEQYF.

This clonotype was seen a few times. The rearrangement links TRBV7-2 to TRBJ2-1; TRBD1 matches at 8 bases. Germline-derived CDR1 and CDR2 are SGHTA and FQGNSA. Trimming took 5 bases from V and 5 from J; bases not matched to a gene: 8. This CDR3 spans 15 amino acids. CDR3 DNA: TGTGCCAGCAGCCAGAGGACAGGGCTAAACAATGAGCAGTTCTTC. Translated: CASSQRTGLNNEQFF.

V usage is TRBV7-9 and J usage is TRBJ2-2, with 9 bases matching TRBD1. Germline assignment: CDR1 SEHNR and CDR2 FQNEAQ (reference sequence). The V and J ends lost 11 bases and 1 base, in that order; junction bases with no gene match: 8. The CDR3 runs 15 residues. The DNA for the CDR3 is TGTGCCCCGACAGGGGGGACAATGAACACCGGGGAGCTGTTTTTT. Amino acids: CAPTGGTMNTGELFF.

This sequence joins TRBV27 and TRBJ2-3; 7 bases map to TRBD2. Trimming at V came to 8 bases and at J to 4 bases, leaving 12 bases not matched to a gene. Per germline, CDR1 MNHEY and CDR2 SMNVEV (reference sequence). The CDR3 runs to 15 residues. CDR3 nucleotide sequence: TGTGCCAGCGGCCTCCGCGGGGGAGCCCCAGATACGCAGTATTTT. This encodes CASGLRGGAPDTQYF.

This clonotype turned up a few times. The CDR3 bases are TGTGCCAGCAGTCCCCTCGGGGTGGGCAATGAGCAGTTCTTC. Its protein product is CASSPLGVGNEQFF. The chain couples TRBV28 to TRBJ2-1; perhaps TRBD2 as D (5 bases). Germline CDR1 reads MDHEN; CDR2 reads SYDVKM. The CDR3 runs to 14 residues. V was clipped by 5 bases and J by 6 bases, with 14 bases between them.

This clonotype occurred a few times. J is TRBJ2-7 and V is TRBV6-5, with D perhaps matching TRBD1 or TRBD2 (5 bases each). Deletions cut 5 bases from V and 3 bases from J, with 14 bases between. The CDR3 covers 14 residues. Germline V gene data show CDR1 as MNHEY and CDR2 as SVGAGI. CDR3 residues: CASSPGDGDYEQYF. The DNA for the CDR3 is TGTGCCAGCAGTCCTGGGGACGGTGACTACGAGCAGTACTTC.

There are a few counts of this clonotype. The J gene is TRBJ2-1, the V gene TRBV6-6, with 8 nucleotides matching TRBD1. This CDR3 spans 17 amino acids. Germline V gene data show CDR1 as MNHNY and CDR2 as SVGAGI (reference sequence). Unmatched junction bases numbered 14, after V lost 6 bases and J lost 4 bases. Here the CDR3 reads CASRPLPGQEKYNEQFF. As DNA, the CDR3 is TGTGCCAGCAGACCCTTACCGGGACAGGAGAAATACAATGAGCAGTTCTTC.